The 30 T cell receptor beta chains below all came from one sample that was sequenced in a study of beta chain features in type 1 diabetes. Their antigens are not known. General study points: A moderate, significant TCRB CDR3 shortening appeared in type 1 diabetes across four CD4+ subsets.

Reverse transcribing all isolated RNA meant expressed TCRB transcripts were sequenced. TCRdb's copy holds only in-frame clones and misses some; the assay was immunoSEQ multiplex PCR. The table shows a few hundred thousand clones, with approximately 12% occurring only once. Sequencing was performed on naive CD4+ T cells from blood. The receptors stem from a woman aged 18-29 years with type 1 diabetes.

The table lists this clone with many counts. The chain has TRBV30 and TRBJ1-1; maybe TRBD1 (5 bases). This CDR3 has 11 amino acids. Germline V gene lookup returns CDR1 GTSNPN and CDR2 SVGIG (reference sequence). Deletions cut 1 base from V and 6 bases from J, with 6 bases between. CDR3 in amino acids: CAWSATAEAFF. CDR3 sequence (DNA): TGTGCCTGGAGTGCGACAGCTGAAGCTTTCTTT.

The chain links TRBV2 to TRBJ2-2, with D possibly being TRBD1 (6 bases). Trimming removed 8 bases at V and 5 bases at J, with 12 bases between. Germline V gives CDR1 SNHLY, CDR2 FYNNEI. CDR3 size: 13 residues. The CDR3 DNA reads TGTGCCAGCGGGGGCCCCGCGACCGGGGAGCTGTTTTTT. It encodes CASGGPATGELFF.

This clone showed up just a few times. The rearrangement joins TRBV2 to TRBJ2-7; weak D call: TRBD1 (5 bases). Deletions cut 8 bases from V and 1 base from J, with 12 bases between. The CDR3 covers 13 residues. Per the germline V gene, CDR1 is SNHLY and CDR2 is FYNNEI. This chain's CDR3 is CASCGAISYEQYF. The DNA of the CDR3 is TGTGCCAGCTGTGGGGCGATATCCTACGAGCAGTACTTC.

The chain employs TRBV5-1 and TRBJ2-1; possible D gene TRBD2, 6 bases. The V gene's germline CDR1 is SGHRS and CDR2 YFSETQ. The V end was cut by 7 bases, the J end by 8 bases, with 25 bases between. The CDR3 covers 16 residues. The CDR3 DNA sequence: TGCGCCAGCTGCCGTGGGGGGACGTACGGGGTCGATGAGCAGTTCTTC. This gives the protein CASCRGGTYGVDEQFF.

Of note for this clone: Within the sample, other DNA sequences also encode this same CDR3. The V call is TRBV5-4, the J call TRBJ2-5, with 11 nucleotides matching TRBD2. The CDR3 spans 14 residues. Germline CDR1 SGHNT, CDR2 YYREEE (reference sequence). Trimming at V came to 3 bases and at J to 4 bases, leaving 2 bases not matched to a gene. The CDR3 DNA follows: TGTGCCAGCAGCTCGCTAGCGGGAGGAGAGACCCAGTACTTC. It codes for CASSSLAGGETQYF.

V gene TRBV2 combines with J gene TRBJ2-7; 8 bases line up with TRBD1. Germline assignment: CDR1 SNHLY and CDR2 FYNNEI. This CDR3 is 14 amino acids long. J gave up 2 bases and V 6 bases, and 6 bases lay outside the gene matches. DNA for the CDR3: TGTGCCAGCAGCATGGGACAGGCTGCCTACGAGCAGTACTTC. It codes for CASSMGQAAYEQYF.

CDR3 amino acids: CASSPPGLQHANTGELFF. CDR3 coding DNA: TGTGCCAGCAGCCCCCCAGGACTACAACACGCGAACACCGGGGAGCTGTTTTTT. V usage is TRBV7-3 and J usage is TRBJ2-2, with D possibly TRBD2 on 6 matching bases. From germline, CDR1 is SGHTA and CDR2 FQGTGA. The V end was cut by 5 bases, the J end by 0 bases, with 19 bases between. This CDR3 has 18 residues.

The genes are TRBV11-2 and TRBJ2-7; TRBD1 aligns across 10 bases. The CDR3 totals 14 residues. CDR1 and CDR2 (germline): SGHAT, FQNNGV. Trimming cost V 4 bases and J 7 bases; bases outside gene matches: 7. The CDR3 spells CASSSTDRGGEQYV. CDR3 sequence (DNA): TGTGCCAGCAGCTCAACGGACAGGGGGGGTGAGCAGTACGTC.

This clone was seen only a few times. The chain is built from TRBV30 and TRBJ1-5; maybe TRBD1 (6 bases). Germline CDR1 reads GTSNPN; CDR2 reads SVGIG (reference sequence). The V end was cut by 6 bases, the J end by 4 bases, with 13 bases between. The CDR3 consists of 13 residues. The CDR3 bases are TGTGCCTGTCGGGACAAGACTAATCAGCCCCAGCATTTT. Its translation: CACRDKTNQPQHF. Full variable domain (remainder filled in from reference TRBV30 and TRBJ1-5): SQTIHQWPATLVQPVGSPLSLECTVEGTSNPNLYWYRQAAGRGLQLLFYSVGIGQISSEVPQNLSASRPQDRQFILSSKKLLLSDSGFYLCACRDKTNQPQHFGDGTRLSIL.

This clone was observed a few times. This sequence joins TRBV18 and TRBJ2-4; 8 bases align to TRBD1. V dropped 2 bases and J dropped 3; count of bases not matched to a gene: 6. CDR3 length: 16 amino acids. Looked up from germline, CDR1 is KGHSH and CDR2 is LQKENI. CDR3 sequence reads: CASSPVGTGRKNIQYF. The CDR3 DNA reads TGTGCCAGCTCACCAGTTGGGACAGGACGCAAAAACATTCAGTACTTC.

This chain links TRBV5-5 with TRBJ2-3; D is perhaps TRBD1 (6 bases). The CDR3 is 15 residues long. Per germline, CDR1 SGHKS and CDR2 YYEKEE (reference sequence). V was pared by 2 bases and J by 4 bases, with 14 bases between. The CDR3, as DNA: TGTGCCAGCAGCTTCCTGGACAGTAACCCAGATACGCAGTATTTT. Protein sequence: CASSFLDSNPDTQYF. Drawing the rest from reference TRBV5-5 and TRBJ2-3, the complete variable domain is DAGVTQSPTHLIKTRGQQVTLRCSPISGHKSVSWYQQVLGQGPQFIFQYYEKEERGRGNFPDRFSARQFPNYSSELNVNALLLGDSALYLCASSFLDSNPDTQYFGPGTRLTVL.

Only a few counts were recorded for this clone. The rearrangement uses TRBV30 and TRBJ2-1; 13 bases agree with TRBD2. The J segment lost 0 bases and the V segment lost 0 bases, leaving 5 bases of the junction unmatched. CDR3 length equals 18 residues. Germline V gene sequence: CDR1 GTSNPN, CDR2 SVGIG (reference sequence). CDR3: CAWSVQRTSGSSYNEQFF. The CDR3 DNA follows: TGTGCCTGGAGTGTACAGCGGACTAGCGGGAGCTCCTACAATGAGCAGTTCTTC. Variable domain in full (rest from reference TRBV30 and TRBJ2-1): SQTIHQWPATLVQPVGSPLSLECTVEGTSNPNLYWYRQAAGRGLQLLFYSVGIGQISSEVPQNLSASRPQDRQFILSSKKLLLSDSGFYLCAWSVQRTSGSSYNEQFFGPGTRLTVL.

The rearrangement uses TRBV6-5 and TRBJ2-7, with 7 bases that match TRBD2. The V gene's germline CDR1 is MNHEY and CDR2 SVGAGI. V shed 6 bases and J 6 bases; nucleotides not matched to a gene: 11. The CDR3 consists of 14 residues. The CDR3 coding sequence is TGTGCCAGCAGGCCGAATTCGGGGGGTGGCGAGCAGTACGTC. As protein: CASRPNSGGGEQYV.

This clone was seen a handful of times. V usage is TRBV30 and J usage is TRBJ2-5; TRBD2 is a possible D gene (5 bases). There are 12 residues in the CDR3. Between the trimmed V and J ends, which lost 5 bases and 3 bases, there was a span of 10 bases. Germline V lookup: CDR1 GTSNPN, CDR2 SVGIG (reference sequence). CDR3 nucleotides: TGTGCCTGGGGCCGGGGAAAAGAGACCCAGTACTTC. It translates to CAWGRGKETQYF.

The chain couples TRBV9 to TRBJ2-2; tentative D call: TRBD1 (6 bases). CDR3 length equals 16 residues. V was trimmed by 0 bases and J by 1 base, leaving 10 bases between them. Germline assignment: CDR1 SGDLS and CDR2 YYNGEE. The CDR3 here is CASSVDQGWNTGELFF. In nucleotides, the CDR3 is TGTGCCAGCAGCGTAGATCAGGGGTGGAACACCGGGGAGCTGTTTTTT.

This clone was observed a few times. This sequence joins TRBV5-1 and TRBJ1-1; D unresolved. Germline V CDR1 and CDR2: SGHRS, YFSETQ. The V gene lost 0 bases and the J gene lost 0 bases, with 9 bases spanning the gap. The CDR3 runs 15 residues. For the CDR3, the DNA is TGCGCCAGCAGCTTGGAGCGGGGTCTGAACACTGAAGCTTTCTTT. Amino acid sequence: CASSLERGLNTEAFF.

This clone was seen a few times. The V and J genes are TRBV30 and TRBJ1-2; 7 bases agree with TRBD1. Germline CDR1 reads GTSNPN; CDR2 reads SVGIG (reference sequence). The V segment lost 5 bases and the J segment 3 bases; nucleotides outside the gene matches: 12. This CDR3 region has 15 residues. CDR3 region: CAWGLLQTGYYGYTF. The DNA for the CDR3 is TGTGCCTGGGGCCTCCTCCAGACAGGGTACTATGGCTACACCTTC.

This sequence joins TRBV5-1 and TRBJ2-3; 14 positions match TRBD2. After removal of 2 bases from V and 4 bases from J, the junction contained 3 bases not matched to a gene. The CDR3 totals 16 residues. Germline V lookup: CDR1 SGHRS, CDR2 YFSETQ. Here the CDR3 reads CASSFGTSGRADTQYF. CDR3 bases: TGCGCCAGCAGCTTCGGGACTAGCGGGAGAGCAGATACGCAGTATTTT.

This chain joins TRBV6-6 and TRBJ1-1; no firm D call. The CDR3 loop spans 15 amino acids. Germline V gene sequence: CDR1 MNHNY, CDR2 SVGAGI (reference sequence). V lost 8 bases to trimming and J lost 5 bases, with 21 bases between them. CDR3 sequence reads: CASGFLQSHRTEAFF. DNA of the CDR3: TGTGCCAGCGGTTTCTTACAGTCCCATAGGACTGAAGCTTTCTTT.

The chain has TRBV10-3 and TRBJ1-2; the D gene is possibly TRBD1 (6 bases). V was pared by 3 bases and J by 4 bases, with 9 bases between. The CDR3 length is 13 residues. Germline values: CDR1 ENHRY, CDR2 SYGVKD. The CDR3 protein is CAISETGFYGYTF. The CDR3 region has the DNA TGTGCCATCAGTGAAACAGGGTTCTATGGCTACACCTTC.

V gene TRBV11-2 combines with J gene TRBJ2-7, with 8 bases aligning to TRBD2. Germline CDR1 is SGHAT and CDR2 is FQNNGV. V was clipped by 4 bases and J by 9 bases; unmatched bases: 11. The CDR3 has 14 residues. The CDR3 region is CASSSPSGRGVQYF. The CDR3 DNA reads as TGTGCCAGCAGCTCTCCCAGCGGGAGAGGGGTGCAGTACTTC.

In this sample, this clone turned up a few times. This sequence joins TRBV2 and TRBJ2-3; the D gene is possibly TRBD2 (6 bases). V was clipped by 5 bases and J by 0 bases, with 9 bases between them. The CDR3 is made up of 14 amino acids. Germline V gene lookup returns CDR1 SNHLY and CDR2 FYNNEI. CDR3 sequence (DNA): TGTGCCAGCAGTAGGCTAGCGAGCACAGATACGCAGTATTTT. The encoded protein is CASSRLASTDTQYF.

As regards this clone: Additional DNA sequences in this sample encode the identical CDR3. The chain uses TRBV7-2 and TRBJ2-7, with 14 nucleotides matching TRBD2. The V segment lost 3 bases and the J segment 6 bases; nucleotides outside the gene matches: 1. The CDR3 spans 14 residues. CDR1 is SGHTA, CDR2 FQGNSA, per germline. The CDR3: CASSLGTSGSEQYV. CDR3 in DNA: TGTGCCAGCAGCTTGGGGACTAGCGGGAGCGAGCAGTACGTC.

V gene TRBV18 combines with J gene TRBJ2-1, with a weak D call TRBD2 (5 bases). Germline V gene lookup returns CDR1 KGHSH and CDR2 LQKENI. Trimming removed 3 bases from V and 0 bases from J, with 12 bases in between. The CDR3 has 16 residues. The chain's CDR3 is CASSPVGGGSYNEQFF. The DNA for the CDR3 is TGTGCCAGCTCACCGGTAGGAGGCGGCTCCTACAATGAGCAGTTCTTC.

This clone was seen a handful of times. The rearrangement uses TRBV11-2 and TRBJ2-2; 8 bases are shared with TRBD1. V was clipped by 5 bases and J by 5 bases; unmatched bases: 10. CDR3 length: 16 amino acids. Germline CDR1 reads SGHAT; CDR2 reads FQNNGV. The CDR3 sequence: CASSAQGAPSTGELFF. The CDR3 region has the DNA TGTGCCAGCAGCGCCCAGGGGGCCCCTAGTACCGGGGAGCTGTTTTTT.

The rearrangement uses TRBV30 and TRBJ2-7, with no clear D. This CDR3 has 12 residues. The V gene's germline CDR1 is GTSNPN and CDR2 SVGIG (reference sequence). Trimming stripped 2 bases from V and 10 bases from J, with 15 bases between. CDR3 protein: CAWSTLHQRQYV. The CDR3 bases are TGTGCCTGGAGTACCCTACATCAGCGACAGTACGTC.

In its sample, this clone was seen a few times. The chain has TRBV5-1 and TRBJ2-2, with 10 nucleotides matching TRBD2. J gave up 6 bases and V 1 base, and 3 bases lay outside the gene matches. In germline, CDR1 is SGHRS, CDR2 YFSETQ. The CDR3 runs 15 residues. DNA of the CDR3: TGCGCCAGCAGCTTGTCGCTAGCGGGAGCCGGGGAGCTGTTTTTT. Amino acid sequence: CASSLSLAGAGELFF.

V is TRBV28 and J is TRBJ2-3, with 7 nucleotides matching TRBD2. The CDR3 covers 16 residues. Looked up from germline, CDR1 is MDHEN and CDR2 is SYDVKM. Trimming cost V 6 bases and J 4 bases; bases outside gene matches: 13. The CDR3 DNA sequence: TGTGCCAGCAGGCGAAACCGCGGGAGTATATCAGATACGCAGTATTTT. Protein sequence: CASRRNRGSISDTQYF.

There are a few counts of this clone. This sequence joins TRBV9 and TRBJ1-1, with TRBD1 as a possible D gene (6 bases). Trimming took off 0 bases at V and 1 base at J, with 10 bases between the two ends. The CDR3 contains 15 residues. The V gene's germline CDR1 is SGDLS and CDR2 YYNGEE. This CDR3 reads CASSVVGGGNTEAFF. The DNA for the CDR3 is TGTGCCAGCAGCGTAGTAGGGGGGGGGAACACTGAAGCTTTCTTT.

This clone has just a few counts. The chain joins TRBV7-9 to TRBJ1-1, with 8 bases that match TRBD1. J gave up 0 bases and V 4 bases, and 4 bases lay outside the gene matches. Germline CDR1 is SEHNR and CDR2 is FQNEAQ (reference sequence). This CDR3 has 15 residues. CDR3 nucleotide sequence: TGTGCCAGCAGCTCTGGACAGGGCATGAACACTGAAGCTTTCTTT. Translation gives CASSSGQGMNTEAFF.